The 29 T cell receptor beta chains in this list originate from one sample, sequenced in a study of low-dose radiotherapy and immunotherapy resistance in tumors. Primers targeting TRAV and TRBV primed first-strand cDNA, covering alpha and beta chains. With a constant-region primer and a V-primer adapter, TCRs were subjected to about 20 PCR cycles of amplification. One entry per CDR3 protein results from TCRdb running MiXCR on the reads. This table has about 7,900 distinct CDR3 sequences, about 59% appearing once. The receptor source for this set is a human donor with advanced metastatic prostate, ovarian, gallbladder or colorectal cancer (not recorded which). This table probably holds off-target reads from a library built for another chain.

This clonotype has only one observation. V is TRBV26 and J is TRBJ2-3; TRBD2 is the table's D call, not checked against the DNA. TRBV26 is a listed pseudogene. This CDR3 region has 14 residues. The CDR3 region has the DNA TGTGCCAGCTACCGGACTAGCGCCACAGATACGCAGTATTTT. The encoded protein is CASYRTSATDTQYF.

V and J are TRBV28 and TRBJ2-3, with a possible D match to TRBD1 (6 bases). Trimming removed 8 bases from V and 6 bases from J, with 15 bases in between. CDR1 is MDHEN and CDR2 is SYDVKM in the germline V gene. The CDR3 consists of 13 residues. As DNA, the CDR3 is TGTGCCAGCCACAGGGAGCTTGGGGATACGCAGTATTTT. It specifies CASHRELGDTQYF.

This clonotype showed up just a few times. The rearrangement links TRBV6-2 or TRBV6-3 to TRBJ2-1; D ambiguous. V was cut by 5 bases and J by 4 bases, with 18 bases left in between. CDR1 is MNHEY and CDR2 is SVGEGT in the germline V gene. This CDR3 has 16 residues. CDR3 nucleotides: TGTGCCAGCAGTAAACGACCCATAATCGGTTACAATGAGCAGTTCTTC. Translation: CASSKRPIIGYNEQFF.

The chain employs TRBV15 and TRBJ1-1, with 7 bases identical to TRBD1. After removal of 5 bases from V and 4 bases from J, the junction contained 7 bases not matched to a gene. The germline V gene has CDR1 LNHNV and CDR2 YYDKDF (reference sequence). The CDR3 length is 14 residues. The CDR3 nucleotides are TGTGCCACCAGCCAAGACAGGGAGGCCACTGAAGCTTTCTTT. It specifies CATSQDREATEAFF.

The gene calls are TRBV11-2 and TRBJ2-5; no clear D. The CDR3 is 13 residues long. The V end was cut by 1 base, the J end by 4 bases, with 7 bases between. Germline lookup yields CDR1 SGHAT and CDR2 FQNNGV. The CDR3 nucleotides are TGTGCCAGCAGCTTAGTAGTCGGAGAGACCCAGTACTTC. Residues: CASSLVVGETQYF.

The CDR3 loop reads CASRGDLSSYEQYF. The CDR3 nucleotides read TGTGCCAGCAGGGGGGACTTAAGCTCCTACGAGCAGTACTTC. This chain uses TRBV12-3 or TRBV12-4 with TRBJ2-7; D might be TRBD2 (6 bases). V was trimmed by 6 bases and J by 0 bases, leaving 12 bases between them. This CDR3 spans 14 amino acids.

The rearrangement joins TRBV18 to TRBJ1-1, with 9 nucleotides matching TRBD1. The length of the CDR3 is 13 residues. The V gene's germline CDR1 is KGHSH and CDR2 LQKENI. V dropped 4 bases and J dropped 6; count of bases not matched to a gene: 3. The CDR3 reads CASSQGTGSEAFF. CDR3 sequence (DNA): TGTGCCAGCTCACAAGGGACAGGGTCTGAAGCTTTCTTT.

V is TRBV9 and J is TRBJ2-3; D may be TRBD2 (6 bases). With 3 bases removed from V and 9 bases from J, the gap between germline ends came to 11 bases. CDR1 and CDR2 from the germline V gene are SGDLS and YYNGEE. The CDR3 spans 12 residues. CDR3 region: CASSARRGTQYF. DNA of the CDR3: TGTGCCAGCAGCGCTCGCCGGGGGACGCAGTATTTT.

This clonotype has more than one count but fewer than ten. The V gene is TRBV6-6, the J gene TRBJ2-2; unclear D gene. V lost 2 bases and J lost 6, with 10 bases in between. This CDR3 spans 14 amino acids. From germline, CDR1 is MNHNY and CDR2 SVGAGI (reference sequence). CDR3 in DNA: TGTGCCAGCAGTTACGAATCGGAGTCCGGGGAGCTGTTTTTT. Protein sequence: CASSYESESGELFF.

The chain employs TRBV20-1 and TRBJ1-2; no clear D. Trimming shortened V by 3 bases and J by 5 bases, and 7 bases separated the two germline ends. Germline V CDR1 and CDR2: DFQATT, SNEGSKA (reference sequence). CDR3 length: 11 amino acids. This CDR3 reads CSASGRYGYTF. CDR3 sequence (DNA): TGCAGTGCTAGCGGCAGATATGGCTACACCTTC.

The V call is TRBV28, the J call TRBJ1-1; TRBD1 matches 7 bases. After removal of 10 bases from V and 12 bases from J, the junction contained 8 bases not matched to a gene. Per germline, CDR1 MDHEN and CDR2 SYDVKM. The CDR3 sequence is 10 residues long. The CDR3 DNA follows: TGTGCCACCCGGGACAGAAGATCTTTCTTT. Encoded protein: CATRDRRSFF. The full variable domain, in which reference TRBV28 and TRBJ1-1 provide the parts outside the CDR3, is DVKVTQSSRYLVKRTGEKVFLECVQDMDHENMFWYRQDPGLGLRLIYFSYDVKMKEKGDIPEGYSVSREKKERFSLILESASTNQTSMYLCATRDRRSFFGQGTRLTVV.

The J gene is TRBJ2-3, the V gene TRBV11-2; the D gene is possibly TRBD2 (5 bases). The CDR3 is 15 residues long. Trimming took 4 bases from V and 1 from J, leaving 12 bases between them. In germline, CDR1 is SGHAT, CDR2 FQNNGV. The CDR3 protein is CASSSHYGGTDTQYF. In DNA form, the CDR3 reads TGTGCCAGCAGCTCCCACTACGGGGGCACAGATACGCAGTATTTT.

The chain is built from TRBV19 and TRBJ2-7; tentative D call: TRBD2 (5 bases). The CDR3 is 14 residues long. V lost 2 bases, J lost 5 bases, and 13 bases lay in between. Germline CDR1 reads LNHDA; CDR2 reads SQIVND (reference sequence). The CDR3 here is CASSILLGSHEQYF. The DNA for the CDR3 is TGTGCCAGTAGTATACTGCTGGGGAGCCACGAGCAGTACTTC.

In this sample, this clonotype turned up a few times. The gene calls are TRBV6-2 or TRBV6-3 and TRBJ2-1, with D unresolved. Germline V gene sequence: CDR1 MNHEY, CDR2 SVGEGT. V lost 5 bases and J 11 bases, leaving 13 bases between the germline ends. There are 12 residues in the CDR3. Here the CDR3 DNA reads TGTGCCAGCAGTACTTTCTTAAGGCAGCAGTTCTTC. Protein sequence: CASSTFLRQQFF.

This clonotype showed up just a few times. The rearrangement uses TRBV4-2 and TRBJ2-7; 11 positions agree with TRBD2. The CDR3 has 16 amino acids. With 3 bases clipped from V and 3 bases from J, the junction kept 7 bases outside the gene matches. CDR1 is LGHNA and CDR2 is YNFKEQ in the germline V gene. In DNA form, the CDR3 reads TGTGCCAGCAGCCATTCATACGGGACTAGCGGCTACGAGCAGTACTTC. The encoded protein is CASSHSYGTSGYEQYF.

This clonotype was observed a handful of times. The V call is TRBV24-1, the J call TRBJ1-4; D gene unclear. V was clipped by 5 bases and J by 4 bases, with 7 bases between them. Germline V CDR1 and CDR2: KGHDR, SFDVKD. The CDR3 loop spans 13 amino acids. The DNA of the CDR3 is TGTGCCACCAGTGCCGGCGGTAATGAAAAACTGTTTTTT. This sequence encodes CATSAGGNEKLFF.

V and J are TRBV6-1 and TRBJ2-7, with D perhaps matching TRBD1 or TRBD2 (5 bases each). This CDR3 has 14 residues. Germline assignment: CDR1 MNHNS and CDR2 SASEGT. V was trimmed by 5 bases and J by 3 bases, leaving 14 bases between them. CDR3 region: CASSRGPTYYEQYF. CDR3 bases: TGTGCCAGCAGTAGGGGACCTACCTACTACGAGCAGTACTTC.

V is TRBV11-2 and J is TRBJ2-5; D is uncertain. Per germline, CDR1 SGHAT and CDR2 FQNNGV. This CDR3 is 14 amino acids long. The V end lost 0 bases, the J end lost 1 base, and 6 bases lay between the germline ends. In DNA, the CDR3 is TGTGCCAGCAGCTTAGATCCGTTCCAAGAGACCCAGTACTTC. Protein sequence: CASSLDPFQETQYF.

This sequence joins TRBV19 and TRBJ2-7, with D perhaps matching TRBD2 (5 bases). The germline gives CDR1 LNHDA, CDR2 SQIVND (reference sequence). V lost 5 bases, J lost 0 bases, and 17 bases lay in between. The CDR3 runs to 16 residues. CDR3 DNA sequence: TGTGCCAGTAGTCTTGAGCGGCGGGCTAGCTCCTACGAGCAGTACTTC. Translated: CASSLERRASSYEQYF.

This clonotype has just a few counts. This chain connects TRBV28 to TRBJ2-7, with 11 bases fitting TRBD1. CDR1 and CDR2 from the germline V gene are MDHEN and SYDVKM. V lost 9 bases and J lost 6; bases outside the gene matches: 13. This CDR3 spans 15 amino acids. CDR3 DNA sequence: TGTGCCAGTTGGCTCGGAGGGACAGGGGGGAGCGAGCAGTACTTC. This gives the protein CASWLGGTGGSEQYF.

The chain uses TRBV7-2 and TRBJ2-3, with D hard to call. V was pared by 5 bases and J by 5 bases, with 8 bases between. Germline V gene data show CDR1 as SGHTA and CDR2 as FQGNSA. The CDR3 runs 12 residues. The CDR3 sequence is CASSTTGDTQYF. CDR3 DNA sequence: TGTGCCAGCAGCACGACGGGAGATACGCAGTATTTT.

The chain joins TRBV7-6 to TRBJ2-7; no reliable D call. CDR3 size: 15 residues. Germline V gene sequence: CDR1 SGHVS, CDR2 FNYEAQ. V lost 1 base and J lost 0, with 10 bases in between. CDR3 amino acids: CASSLESASSYEQYF. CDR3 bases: TGTGCCAGCAGCTTAGAGAGCGCGAGCTCCTACGAGCAGTACTTC.

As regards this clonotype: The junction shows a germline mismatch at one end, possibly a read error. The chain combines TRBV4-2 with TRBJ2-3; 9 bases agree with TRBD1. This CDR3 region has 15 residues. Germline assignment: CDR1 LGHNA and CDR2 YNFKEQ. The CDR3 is CASSQGTGDTDAQYF. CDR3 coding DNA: TGTGCCAGCAGCCAAGGGACAGGGGACACAGATGCGCAGTATTTT.

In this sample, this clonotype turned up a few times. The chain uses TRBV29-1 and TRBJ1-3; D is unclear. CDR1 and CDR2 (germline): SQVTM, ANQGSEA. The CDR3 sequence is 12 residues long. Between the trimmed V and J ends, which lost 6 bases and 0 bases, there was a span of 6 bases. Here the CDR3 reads CSVGISGNTIYF. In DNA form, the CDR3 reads TGCAGCGTCGGGATCTCTGGAAACACCATATATTTT.

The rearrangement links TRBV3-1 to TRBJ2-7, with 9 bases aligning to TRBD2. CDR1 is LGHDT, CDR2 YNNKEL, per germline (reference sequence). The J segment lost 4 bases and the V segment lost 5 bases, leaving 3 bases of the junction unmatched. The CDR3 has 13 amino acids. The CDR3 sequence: CASSGTSFYEQYF. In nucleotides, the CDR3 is TGTGCCAGCAGCGGGACTAGCTTTTACGAGCAGTACTTC.

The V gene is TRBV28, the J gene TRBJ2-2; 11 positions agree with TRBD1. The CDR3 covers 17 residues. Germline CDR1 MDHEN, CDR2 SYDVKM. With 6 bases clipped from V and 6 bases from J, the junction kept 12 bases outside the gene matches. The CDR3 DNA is TGTGCCAGCAGCTACCTTATGGACAGGGGGCGATCCGGGGAGCTGTTTTTT. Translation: CASSYLMDRGRSGELFF.

The CDR3 coding sequence is TGTGCCAGCAGTGACTATGTGGATGAGCAGTTCTTC. Translating gives CASSDYVDEQFF. V gene TRBV2 combines with J gene TRBJ2-1; D is uncertain. CDR3 length: 12 residues. V was shortened by 3 bases and J by 8 bases, with 8 bases between the two germline ends. Per the germline V gene, CDR1 is SNHLY and CDR2 is FYNNEI.

The CDR3 reads CASKTSSRGTDTQYF. In nucleotides, the CDR3 is TGTGCCAGCAAGACCTCATCTCGAGGCACAGATACGCAGTATTTT. The rearrangement uses TRBV28 and TRBJ2-3; D remains unclear. The CDR3 loop spans 15 amino acids. V gave up 7 bases and J gave up 1 base, with 15 bases separating them. Per the germline V gene, CDR1 is MDHEN and CDR2 is SYDVKM.

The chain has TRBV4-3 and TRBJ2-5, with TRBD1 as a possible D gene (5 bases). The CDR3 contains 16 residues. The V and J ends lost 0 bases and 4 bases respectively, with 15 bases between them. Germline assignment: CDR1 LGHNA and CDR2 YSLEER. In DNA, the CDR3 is TGCGCCAGCAGCCAAGATAGAGCAGGGAAGGGAGAGACCCAGTACTTC. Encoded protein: CASSQDRAGKGETQYF.